These T cell receptor beta chains were read from a single sample in a study of T cells in Graves' hyperthyroidism and ophthalmopathy. TCRdb re-called the multiplex PCR reads with MiXCR, one entry per CDR3 protein. Here the sample spans about 180,000 distinct CDR3 sequences, 17% being singletons. The sequenced sample consisted of blood. The receptors derive from a woman between 50 and 59 years old with Graves' hyperthyroidism. Each CDR3 is given with its conserved first and last residue. A D gene is named only where the DNA matches it firmly. A clone size is listed for some rows: how often the clone was seen (once, few, many), or a class if it is expanded.

CDR3 DNA | CDR3 protein | V gene | D gene | clone size | J gene
TGCGCCAGCAGTGAGTGGAGGGACTCGAACACTGAAGCTTTCTTT | CASSEWRDSNTEAFF | TRBV10-1 | . | many | TRBJ1-1
TGCGCCAGCAGCGAGACTCGGCTTTCGGGTGAGCAGTACTTC | CASSETRLSGEQYF | TRBV10-1 | . | many | TRBJ2-7
TGTGCCAGCAGCGACAGGGTATCCTACGAGCAGTACTTC | CASSDRVSYEQYF | TRBV13 | TRBD1 | many | TRBJ2-7
TGTGCCAGCAGCCAACCATACCGCCAAGAGACCCAGTACTTC | CASSQPYRQETQYF | TRBV3-1 | . | many | TRBJ2-5
TGTGCCAGGCCGGACCGGTCCCAGCCCCAGCATTTT | CARPDRSQPQHF | TRBV19 | . | many | TRBJ1-5
TGTGCCAGCAAAAAAATACCGGGACAGGGAGATCACGGCTACACCTTC | CASKKIPGQGDHGYTF | TRBV28 | TRBD1 | few | TRBJ1-2
TGTGCCAGCAGCTTAGCGGTGGCCACTGAAGCTTTCTTT | CASSLAVATEAFF | TRBV7-9 | . | many | TRBJ1-1
TGCGCCAGCAGCCCGGACAGGGGGGTTATGAACACTGAAGCTTTCTTT | CASSPDRGVMNTEAFF | TRBV5-1 | TRBD1 | many | TRBJ1-1
TGCAGTGCTAGGAATCCCATTGTAGATACGCAGTATTTT | CSARNPIVDTQYF | TRBV20-1 | . | many | TRBJ2-3
TGTGCCAGCAGTGTACTGGGTAGCAATCAGCCCCAGCATTTT | CASSVLGSNQPQHF | TRBV2 | . | . | TRBJ1-5
TGCAGTGCTAGAGATGGGAGGGAAATACTCAACTATGGCTACACCTTC | CSARDGREILNYGYTF | TRBV20-1 | . | few | TRBJ1-2
TGTGCCAGCAGTTCCATCGGGGGGCTGGTTCTGTTCTTC | CASSSIGGLVLFF | TRBV28 | . | many | TRBJ2-1
TGCAGTGCTAGAGTTCCGGGACTCCCAAACACCGGGGAGCTGTTTTTT | CSARVPGLPNTGELFF | TRBV20-1 | . | many | TRBJ2-2
TGTGCCAGTCAGGGGGGACTCACCTATGGCTACACCTTC | CASQGGLTYGYTF | TRBV19 | TRBD1 | many | TRBJ1-2
TGCGCCAGCAGCCCGGGCGTTGCCACAGATACGCAGTATTTT | CASSPGVATDTQYF | TRBV5-1 | . | many | TRBJ2-3
TGTGCCAGCAGATCGGGACAGGTCTATGGCTACACCTTC | CASRSGQVYGYTF | TRBV28 | TRBD1 | many | TRBJ1-2
TGTGCCAGCAGGACAACGGGACAGAGAACGGAGGGCTACACCTTC | CASRTTGQRTEGYTF | TRBV12-3/TRBV12-4 | TRBD1 | many | TRBJ1-2
TGCAGTGCTAGCCGGCAGGGGGTTGGAACCGGGGAGCTGTTTTTT | CSASRQGVGTGELFF | TRBV20-1 | TRBD1 | few | TRBJ2-2
TGTGCCAGCAGCTTCCCTAGCGGGGATGCCGGGGAGACCCAGTACTTC | CASSFPSGDAGETQYF | TRBV5-8 | TRBD2 | few | TRBJ2-5
TGTGCCAGCAGTCTCTTGAACTCCTATAATTCACCCCTCCACTTT | CASSLLNSYNSPLHF | TRBV6-2/TRBV6-3 | . | many | TRBJ1-6
TGTGCCAGCAGCTTTAAACAGGGGGTCACAGATACGCAGTATTTT | CASSFKQGVTDTQYF | TRBV7-9 | TRBD1 | few | TRBJ2-3
TGCGCCAGCAGCCAAGATACCAGAACAAGCACAGATACGCAGTATTTT | CASSQDTRTSTDTQYF | TRBV4-3 | . | . | TRBJ2-3
TGCAGTGCTCCTATAAGCGGGGGGGATTTGTTCTTC | CSAPISGGDLFF | TRBV20-1 | TRBD2 | many | TRBJ2-1
TGTGCCAGCAGCTTAACTGGTGGTTCACCCCTCCACTTT | CASSLTGGSPLHF | TRBV25-1 | . | . | TRBJ1-6
TGTGCCAGCAGTCTTTCGGGACAGCATTACGAGCAGTACTTC | CASSLSGQHYEQYF | TRBV27 | TRBD1 | many | TRBJ2-7
TGTGCCACCTCGACAAGCCCCTCAGCCACCGGGGAGCTGTTTTTT | CATSTSPSATGELFF | TRBV19 | . | many | TRBJ2-2
TGCGCCAGCAGCGTCGGGACGGGAAATTCACCCCTCCACTTT | CASSVGTGNSPLHF | TRBV5-1 | . | many | TRBJ1-6
TGTGCCAGTACACCGGGACAGGCACTCTATGGCTACACCTTC | CASTPGQALYGYTF | TRBV19 | TRBD1 | . | TRBJ1-2
TGCGCCAGCAGCCCGGACGGTAATAGTGGCTACACCTTC | CASSPDGNSGYTF | TRBV5-1 | . | . | TRBJ1-2
TGTGCCAGCAGCCCTTTTGGGGGAAACTATGGCTACACCTTC | CASSPFGGNYGYTF | TRBV6-2/TRBV6-3 | . | many | TRBJ1-2
TGTGCCAGCAGCTCGTACTCGCTGGTGGAGGATTATACGCAGTATTTT | CASSSYSLVEDYTQYF | TRBV7-2 | . | many | TRBJ2-3
TGTGCCAGCAGTGAAGCGCAACTAGAATCCTACAATGAGCAGTTCTTC | CASSEAQLESYNEQFF | TRBV2 | . | once | TRBJ2-1
TGCAGTGCTAGTGAAGCGGGGGGCCGGGAGACCCAGTACTTC | CSASEAGGRETQYF | TRBV20-1 | TRBD2 | many | TRBJ2-5
TGTGCCAGTAGCCCACAGGGACAGGGCGGCAATCAGCCCCAGCATTTT | CASSPQGQGGNQPQHF | TRBV19 | TRBD1 | many | TRBJ1-5
TGCGCCAGCAGCCAAGACGTACGGACAGGGGACTACGAGCAGTACTTC | CASSQDVRTGDYEQYF | TRBV4-1 | TRBD1 | many | TRBJ2-7